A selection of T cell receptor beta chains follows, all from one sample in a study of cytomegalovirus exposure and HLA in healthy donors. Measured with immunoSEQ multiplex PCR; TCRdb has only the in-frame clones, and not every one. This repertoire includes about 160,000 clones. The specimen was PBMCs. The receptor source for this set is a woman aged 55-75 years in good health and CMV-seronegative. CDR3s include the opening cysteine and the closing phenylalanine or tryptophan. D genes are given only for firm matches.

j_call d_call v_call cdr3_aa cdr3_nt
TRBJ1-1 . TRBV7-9 CASSLAQGWDTEAFF TGTGCCAGCAGCTTAGCACAGGGATGGGACACTGAAGCTTTCTTT
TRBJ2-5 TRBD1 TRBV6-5 CASSPGQGRETQYF TGTGCCAGCAGCCCGGGACAGGGCAGAGAGACCCAGTACTTC
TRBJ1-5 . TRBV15 CATSRDPGRGSNQPQHF TGTGCCACCAGCAGAGATCCCGGACGGGGGAGCAATCAGCCCCAGCATTTT
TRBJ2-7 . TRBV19 CASRTAYEQYF TGTGCCAGTAGAACAGCTTACGAGCAGTACTTC
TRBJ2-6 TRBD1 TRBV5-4 CASRPQTGGKAEGANVLTF TGTGCCAGCAGACCTCAGACAGGGGGAAAGGCGGAAGGGGCCAACGTCCTGACTTTC
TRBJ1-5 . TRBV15 CATSRGYSSNQPQHF TGTGCCACCAGCAGAGGCTACAGCTCCAATCAGCCCCAGCATTTT
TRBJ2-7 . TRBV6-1 CASSERDSGSYEQYF TGTGCCAGCAGTGAAAGGGACTCCGGCTCCTACGAGCAGTACTTC
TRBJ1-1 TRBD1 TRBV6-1 CASTTDRGHIEAFF TGTGCCAGCACAACTGACAGGGGGCACATTGAAGCTTTCTTT
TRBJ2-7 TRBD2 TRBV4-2 CASSQEHTSGYEQYF TGTGCCAGCAGCCAAGAGCACACTAGCGGCTACGAGCAGTACTTC
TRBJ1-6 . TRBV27 CASSPLGGNSPLHF TGTGCCAGCAGCCCTCTGGGGGGGAATTCACCCCTCCACTTT
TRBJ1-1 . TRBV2 CASSVTRTEAFF TGTGCCAGCAGTGTTACGAGGACTGAAGCTTTCTTT
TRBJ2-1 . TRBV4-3 CASSQAQGIYNEQFF TGCGCCAGCAGCCAAGCCCAGGGGATCTACAATGAGCAGTTCTTC
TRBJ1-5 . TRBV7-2 CASSLATGFNQPQHF TGTGCCAGCAGCTTAGCCACAGGTTTTAATCAGCCCCAGCATTTT
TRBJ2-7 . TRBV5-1 CASSLTGSPYEQYF TGCGCCAGCAGCTTGACAGGGTCCCCCTACGAGCAGTACTTC
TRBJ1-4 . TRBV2 CASRIEPGGATNEKLFF TGTGCCAGCAGAATTGAACCCGGGGGTGCAACTAATGAAAAACTGTTTTTT
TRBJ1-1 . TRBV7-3 CASSLDGGAEAFF TGTGCCAGCAGCTTAGACGGGGGGGCTGAAGCTTTCTTT
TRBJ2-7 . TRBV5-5 CASSSVPSSSYEQYF TGTGCCAGCAGCTCTGTGCCCTCCAGCTCCTACGAGCAGTACTTC
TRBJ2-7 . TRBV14 CASSHDRRKAYEQYF TGTGCCAGCAGCCATGATCGGAGGAAAGCCTACGAGCAGTACTTC
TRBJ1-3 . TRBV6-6 CASRPGQGTHTIYF TGTGCCAGCAGGCCCGGGCAGGGGACCCACACCATATATTTT
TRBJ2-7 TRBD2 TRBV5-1 CASSPGLAGAQYF TGCGCCAGCAGCCCCGGACTAGCGGGGGCCCAGTACTTC
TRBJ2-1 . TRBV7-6 CASSSLLIYNEQFF TGTGCCAGCAGCTCCCTCCTTATCTACAATGAGCAGTTCTTC
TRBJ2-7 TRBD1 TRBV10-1 CANWRTGAEQYF TGCGCCAACTGGAGGACAGGGGCCGAGCAGTACTTC
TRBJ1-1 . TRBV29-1 CSGGRTEAFF TGCAGCGGGGGGAGGACAGAAGCTTTCTTT
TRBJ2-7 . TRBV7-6 CASSLGSVYEQYF TGTGCCAGCAGCTTAGGTTCGGTCTACGAGCAGTACTTC
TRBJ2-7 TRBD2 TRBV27 CASTRGVEQYF TGTGCCAGCACCCGGGGGGTCGAGCAGTACTTC
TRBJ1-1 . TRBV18 CASSRQGMNTEAFF TGTGCCAGCTCACGGCAGGGGATGAACACTGAAGCTTTCTTT
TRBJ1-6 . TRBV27 CASTSGGGNSPLHF TGTGCCAGCACATCGGGGGGAGGTAATTCACCCCTCCACTTT
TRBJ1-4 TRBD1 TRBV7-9 CASSSPPGTAFATNEKLFF TGTGCCAGCAGCTCACCCCCCGGGACAGCCTTTGCAACTAATGAAAAACTGTTTTTT
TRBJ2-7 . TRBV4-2 CASSQVGGIPSYEQYF TGTGCCAGCAGCCAAGTTGGGGGGATCCCATCCTACGAGCAGTACTTC
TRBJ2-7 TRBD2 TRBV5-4 CASSLSSLAGAGSEEQYF TGTGCCAGCAGCTTGTCTTCTCTAGCGGGAGCGGGTTCGGAGGAGCAGTACTTC
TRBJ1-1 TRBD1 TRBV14 CASSHASGTGKAFF TGTGCCAGCAGCCACGCATCCGGGACAGGGAAAGCTTTCTTT
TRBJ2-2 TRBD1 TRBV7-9 CASSYRQGRNTGELFF TGTGCCAGCAGCTATCGACAGGGGAGAAACACCGGGGAGCTGTTTTTT
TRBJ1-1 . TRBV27 CASSSPGGNTEAFF TGTGCCAGCAGTTCACCTGGAGGGAACACTGAAGCTTTCTTT
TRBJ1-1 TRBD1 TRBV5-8 CASSWGTGGTEAFF TGTGCCAGCAGCTGGGGGACAGGGGGCACTGAAGCTTTCTTT
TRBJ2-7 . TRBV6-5 CASSNGGEPTYEQYF TGTGCCAGCAGTAACGGGGGTGAGCCTACCTACGAGCAGTACTTC
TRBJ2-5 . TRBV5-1 CASSLEGETQYF TGCGCCAGCAGCCTGGAGGGGGAGACCCAGTACTTC
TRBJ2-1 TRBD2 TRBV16 CASSRLAGGFRYNEQFF TGTGCCAGCAGCCGGCTAGCGGGAGGTTTCAGGTACAATGAGCAGTTCTTC
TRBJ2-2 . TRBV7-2 CASRFRDPGTGELFF TGTGCCAGCAGGTTTCGAGATCCGGGCACCGGGGAGCTGTTTTTT
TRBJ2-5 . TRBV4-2 CASSQVREGETQYF TGTGCCAGCAGCCAAGTCCGGGAAGGAGAGACCCAGTACTTC
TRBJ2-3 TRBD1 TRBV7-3 CASRPGTGVLGPTDTQYF TGTGCCAGCAGACCCGGGACAGGGGTTTTGGGGCCCACAGATACGCAGTATTTT
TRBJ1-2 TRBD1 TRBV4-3 CASSQWRDHRGIGYTF TGCGCCAGCAGCCAATGGCGGGACCACAGGGGTATAGGCTACACCTTC
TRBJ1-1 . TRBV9 CASSLGGLDEAFF TGTGCCAGCAGCTTGGGGGGGCTGGATGAAGCTTTCTTT
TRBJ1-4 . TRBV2 CASQRGITTNEKLFF TGTGCCAGCCAAAGGGGGATTACAACTAATGAAAAACTGTTTTTT
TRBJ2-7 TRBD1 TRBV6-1 CASTPYRGAYEQYF TGTGCCAGCACCCCATACAGGGGGGCCTACGAGCAGTACTTC
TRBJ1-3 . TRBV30 CAWSPRGASGNTIYF TGTGCCTGGAGTCCCCGTGGAGCCTCTGGAAACACCATATATTTT
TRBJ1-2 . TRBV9 CASKRDGDGHTF TGTGCCAGCAAGCGGGACGGGGATGGCCACACCTTC
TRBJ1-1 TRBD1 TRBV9 CASSLQGDTEAFF TGTGCCAGCAGCTTGCAGGGGGACACTGAAGCTTTCTTT
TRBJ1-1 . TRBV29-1 CSVVHSLNTEAFF TGCAGCGTTGTGCACAGCCTGAACACTGAAGCTTTCTTT
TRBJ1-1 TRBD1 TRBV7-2 CASSLGRGTANTEAFF TGTGCCAGCAGCTTAGGACGGGGGACAGCTAACACTGAAGCTTTCTTT